This record covers a single T cell receptor (beta chain). The junction does not match germline at one end; this may be a read error. The source of the sample is a study of blood T cells in healthy people across ages. A second PCR of roughly 7 to 11 cycles used a sample-barcoded 5' primer and a J-beta primer mix. TCRdb ran MiXCR on the 5' RACE reads and lists one entry per CDR3 protein. The table records around 870,000 distinct CDR3 sequences, under 35% of them present only once. Source material: blood. This TCR derives from an elderly woman in good health.

In nucleotides, the CDR3 is TGCAGCGCCCGCGGGACAGGGAACATTGAAGCTTTCTTT. This sequence encodes CSARGTGNIEAFF. The chain uses TRBV29-1 and TRBJ1-1; 9 bases align to TRBD1. Germline assignment: CDR1 SQVTM and CDR2 ANQGSEA. The CDR3 is 13 residues long.